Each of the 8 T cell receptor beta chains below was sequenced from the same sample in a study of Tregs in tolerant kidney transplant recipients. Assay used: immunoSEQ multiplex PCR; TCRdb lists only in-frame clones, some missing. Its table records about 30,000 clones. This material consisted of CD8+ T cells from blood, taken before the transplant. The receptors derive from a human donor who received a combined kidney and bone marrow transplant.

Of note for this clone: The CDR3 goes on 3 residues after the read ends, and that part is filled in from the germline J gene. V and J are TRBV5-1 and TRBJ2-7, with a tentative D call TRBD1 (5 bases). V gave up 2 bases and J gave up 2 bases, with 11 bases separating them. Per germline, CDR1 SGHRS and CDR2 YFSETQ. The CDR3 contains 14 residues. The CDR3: CASSFGAGPYEQYF. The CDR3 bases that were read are TGCGCCAGCAGCTTTGGGGCAGGGCCCTACGAG.

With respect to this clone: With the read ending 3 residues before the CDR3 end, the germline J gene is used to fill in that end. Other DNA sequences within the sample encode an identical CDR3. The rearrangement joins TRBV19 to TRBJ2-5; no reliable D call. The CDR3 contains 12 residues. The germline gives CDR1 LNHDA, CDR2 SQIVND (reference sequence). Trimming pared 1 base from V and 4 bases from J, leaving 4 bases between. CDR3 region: CASSIGGETQYF. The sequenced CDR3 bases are TGTGCCAGTAGTATAGGAGGAGAGACC.

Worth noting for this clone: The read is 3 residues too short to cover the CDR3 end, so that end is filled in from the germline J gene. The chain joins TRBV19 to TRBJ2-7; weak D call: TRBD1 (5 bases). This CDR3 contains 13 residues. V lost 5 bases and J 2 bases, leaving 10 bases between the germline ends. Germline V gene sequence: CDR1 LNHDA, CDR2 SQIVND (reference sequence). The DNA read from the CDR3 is TGTGCCAGTAGTCCCGACAGAGCCTACGAG. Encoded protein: CASSPDRAYE. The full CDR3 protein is CASSPDRAYEQYF.

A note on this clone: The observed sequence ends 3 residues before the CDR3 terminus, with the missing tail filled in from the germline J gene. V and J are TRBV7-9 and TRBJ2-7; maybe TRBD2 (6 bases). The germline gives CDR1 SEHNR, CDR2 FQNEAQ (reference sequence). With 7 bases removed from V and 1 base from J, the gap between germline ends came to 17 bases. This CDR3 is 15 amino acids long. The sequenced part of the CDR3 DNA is TGTGCCAGCATCGAAGATAGCGGTTATTCCTACGAG. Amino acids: CASIEDSGYSYE. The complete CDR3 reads CASIEDSGYSYEQYF.

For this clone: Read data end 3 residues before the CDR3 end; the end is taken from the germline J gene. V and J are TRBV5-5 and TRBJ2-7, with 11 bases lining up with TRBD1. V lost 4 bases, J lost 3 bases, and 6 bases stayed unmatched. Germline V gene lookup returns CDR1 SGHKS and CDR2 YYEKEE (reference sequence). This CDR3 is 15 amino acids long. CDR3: CASSTGTGGIYEQYF. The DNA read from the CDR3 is TGTGCCAGCAGCACCGGGACAGGGGGAATCTACGAG.

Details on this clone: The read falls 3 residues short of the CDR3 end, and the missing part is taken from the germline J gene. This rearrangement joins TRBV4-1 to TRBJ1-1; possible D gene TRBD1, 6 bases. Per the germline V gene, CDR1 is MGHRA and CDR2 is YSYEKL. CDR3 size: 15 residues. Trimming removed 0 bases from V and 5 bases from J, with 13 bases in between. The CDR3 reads CASSQEEGGRTEAFF. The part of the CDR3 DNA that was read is TGCGCCAGCAGCCAAGAAGAAGGGGGTAGAACTGAA.

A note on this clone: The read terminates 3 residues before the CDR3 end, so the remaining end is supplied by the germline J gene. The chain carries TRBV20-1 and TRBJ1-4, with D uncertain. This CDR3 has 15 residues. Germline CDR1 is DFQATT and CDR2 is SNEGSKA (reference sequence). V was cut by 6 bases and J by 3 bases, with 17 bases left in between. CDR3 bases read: TGCAGTGCCTCGAGCCCGCGCGTATCTAATGAAAAA. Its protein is CSASSPRVSNEK. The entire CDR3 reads CSASSPRVSNEKLFF.

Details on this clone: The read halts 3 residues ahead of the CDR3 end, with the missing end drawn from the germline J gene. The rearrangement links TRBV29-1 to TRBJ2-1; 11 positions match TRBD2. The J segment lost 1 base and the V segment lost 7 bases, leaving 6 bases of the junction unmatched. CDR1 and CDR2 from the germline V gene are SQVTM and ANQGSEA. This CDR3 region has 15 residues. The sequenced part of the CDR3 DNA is TGCAGCGCCAGGACTAGCGGGCTTTCCTACAATGAG. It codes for CSARTSGLSYNE. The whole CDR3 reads CSARTSGLSYNEQFF.